The 4 T cell receptor beta chains below come from one sample, sequenced in a study of shared clonotypes between healthy human individuals (dated by TCRdb to the early 2020s). The library was made by the immunoSEQ multiplex PCR assay. TCRdb obtained this table from immuneACCESS and retained in-frame rearrangements with V and J assigned. These tables miss some clones; where compared with another copy, unresolved V genes account for less than half of the shortfall, and the remainder is unexplained. The sample includes about 960,000 clones, with 60% to 85% observed a single time. The ten largest account for about 1.5% of the sample. The sequencing input was memory CD4+ T cells sorted from blood. The cell subset or site label, as the study defines it: CD45RA-negative fraction. These TCRs come from a young man in good health.

The CDR3 region is CASSPRGAGGRNEQFF. The CDR3 DNA sequence: TGTGCCAGCAGCCCCCGGGGAGCGGGAGGGCGGAATGAGCAGTTCTTC. The gene calls are TRBV7-2 and TRBJ2-1; 10 nucleotides agree with TRBD2. The length of the CDR3 is 16 residues. V trimming: 5 bases; J trimming: 7 bases; junction bases outside the gene matches: 11. The V gene's germline CDR1 is SGHTA and CDR2 FQGNSA.

The chain carries TRBV5-1 and TRBJ2-5, with D tentatively TRBD1 (6 bases). This CDR3 contains 16 residues. CDR1 SGHRS and CDR2 YFSETQ come from the germline V gene. V dropped 0 bases and J dropped 5 bases, with 17 bases sitting between them. The CDR3 here is CASSLGTGTFRETQYF. Here the CDR3 DNA reads TGCGCCAGCAGCTTGGGCACAGGGACATTCCGGGAGACCCAGTACTTC.

This chain uses TRBV7-2 with TRBJ2-3; 11 nucleotides align to TRBD2. This CDR3 is built from 19 residues. The junction had 12 bases not matched to a gene; V was cut back by 2 bases and J by 2 bases. CDR1 is SGHTA, CDR2 FQGNSA, per germline. The CDR3 nucleotides are TGTGCCAGCAGCTTAAATAGCGGGAGGGCCTCCCCTCACACAGATACGCAGTATTTT. It translates to CASSLNSGRASPHTDTQYF.

V usage is TRBV2 and J usage is TRBJ1-3; possible D gene TRBD1, 6 bases. V shed 0 bases and J shed 7 bases, with 13 bases lying between them. Germline V gene sequence: CDR1 SNHLY, CDR2 FYNNEI. This CDR3 has 15 residues. The DNA for the CDR3 is TGTGCCAGCAGTGAAGCGCCAGGGGTGCCGAACACCATATATTTT. Translation: CASSEAPGVPNTIYF.